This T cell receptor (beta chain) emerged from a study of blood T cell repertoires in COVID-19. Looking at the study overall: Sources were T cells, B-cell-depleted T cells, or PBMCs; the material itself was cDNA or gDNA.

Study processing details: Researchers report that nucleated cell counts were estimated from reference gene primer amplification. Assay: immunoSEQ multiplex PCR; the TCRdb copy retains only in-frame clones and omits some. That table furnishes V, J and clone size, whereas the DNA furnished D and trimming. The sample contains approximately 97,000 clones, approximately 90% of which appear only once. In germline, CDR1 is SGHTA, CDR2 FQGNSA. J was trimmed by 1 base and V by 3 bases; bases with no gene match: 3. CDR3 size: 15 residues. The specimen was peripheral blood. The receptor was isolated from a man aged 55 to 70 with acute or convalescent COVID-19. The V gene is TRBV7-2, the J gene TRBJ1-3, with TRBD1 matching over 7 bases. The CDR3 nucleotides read TGTGCCAGCAGCTTTCCGGGACAGTCTGGAAACACCATATATTTT. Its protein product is CASSFPGQSGNTIYF.